This entry describes one T cell receptor beta chain. Its target is unknown. This sample is part of a study of CD8 T cells in ankylosing spondylitis. General study points: In peripheral blood, disease-linked CD8+ clones occurred at relatively low frequencies. In synovial fluid and blood from reactive arthritis, some motif variants were previously reported. It appeared that ankylosing spondylitis blood was characterized by a TCR beta motif of several highly homologous variants.

With molecular barcodes, quantitative 5'-RACE was used to make the TCR beta libraries. TCRdb redid the calling of the 5' RACE reads with MiXCR, one entry per CDR3 protein. Among 450,000 to 550,000 distinct CDR3 sequences listed, under 5.5% were seen once. This sequence originates from a male donor with ankylosing spondylitis. Sequencing used blood, either unsorted or a sorted T cell fraction (not recorded which).

CDR3 bases: TGTGCCAGCAGCTTATTCCTAGCCGACAATGAGCAGTTCTTC. Translated: CASSLFLADNEQFF. The chain has TRBV11-2 and TRBJ2-1, with D possibly matching TRBD2 (5 bases). V was pared by 2 bases and J by 5 bases, with 10 bases between. This CDR3 comprises 14 residues. Germline V CDR1 and CDR2: SGHAT, FQNNGV.